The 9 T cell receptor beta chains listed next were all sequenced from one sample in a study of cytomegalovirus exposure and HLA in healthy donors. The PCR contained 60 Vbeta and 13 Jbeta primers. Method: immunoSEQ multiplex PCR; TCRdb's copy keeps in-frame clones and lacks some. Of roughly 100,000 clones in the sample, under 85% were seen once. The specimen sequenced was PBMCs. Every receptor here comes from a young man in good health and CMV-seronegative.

The CDR3 coding sequence is TGTGCCAGTAAGGGGGGGCCAGGGACAGATACGCAGTATTTT. It encodes CASKGGPGTDTQYF. J is TRBJ2-3 and V is TRBV19; the D gene is possibly TRBD2 (7 bases). Germline values: CDR1 LNHDA, CDR2 SQIVND (reference sequence). The CDR3 runs 14 residues. V shed 7 bases and J shed 3 bases, with 14 bases lying between them.

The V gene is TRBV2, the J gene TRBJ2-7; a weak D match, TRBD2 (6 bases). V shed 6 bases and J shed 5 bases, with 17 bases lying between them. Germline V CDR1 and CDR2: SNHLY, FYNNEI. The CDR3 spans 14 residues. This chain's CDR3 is CASRLRDFAHEQYF. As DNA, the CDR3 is TGTGCCAGCAGACTACGGGACTTCGCTCACGAGCAGTACTTC.

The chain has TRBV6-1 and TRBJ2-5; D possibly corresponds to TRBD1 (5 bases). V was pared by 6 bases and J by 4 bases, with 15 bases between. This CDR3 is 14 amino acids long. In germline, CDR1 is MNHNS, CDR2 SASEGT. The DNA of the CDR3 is TGTGCCAGCAGATTGGACACTGCCCGAGAGACCCAGTACTTC. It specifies CASRLDTARETQYF.

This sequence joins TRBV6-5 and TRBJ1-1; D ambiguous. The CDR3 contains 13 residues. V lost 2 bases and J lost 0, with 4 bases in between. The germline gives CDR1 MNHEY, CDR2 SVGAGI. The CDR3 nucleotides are TGTGCCAGCAGTTACGGCATGAACACTGAAGCTTTCTTT. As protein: CASSYGMNTEAFF.

CDR3 protein: CARGDRGPGNTIYF. CDR3 DNA sequence: TGTGCTAGGGGTGACAGGGGACCTGGAAACACCATATATTTT. The rearrangement joins TRBV12-5 to TRBJ1-3; 8 bases fit TRBD1. Germline V gene lookup returns CDR1 LGHNT and CDR2 FRNRAP. With 9 bases clipped from V and 2 bases from J, the junction kept 6 bases outside the gene matches. The CDR3 is made up of 14 amino acids.

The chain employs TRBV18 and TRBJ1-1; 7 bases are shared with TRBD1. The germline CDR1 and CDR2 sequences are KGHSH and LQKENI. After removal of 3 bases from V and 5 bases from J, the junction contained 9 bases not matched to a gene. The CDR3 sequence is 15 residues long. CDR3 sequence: CASSPRIDRETEAFF. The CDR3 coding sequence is TGTGCCAGCTCACCTCGCATCGACAGGGAGACTGAAGCTTTCTTT.

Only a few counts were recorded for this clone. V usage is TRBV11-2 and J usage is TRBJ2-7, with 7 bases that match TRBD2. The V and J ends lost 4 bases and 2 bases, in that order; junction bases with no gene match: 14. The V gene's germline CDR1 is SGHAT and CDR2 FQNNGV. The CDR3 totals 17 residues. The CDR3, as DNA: TGTGCCAGCAGCTCGTTCGGACTAGGAGTGAAACCCTACGAGCAGTACTTC. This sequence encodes CASSSFGLGVKPYEQYF.

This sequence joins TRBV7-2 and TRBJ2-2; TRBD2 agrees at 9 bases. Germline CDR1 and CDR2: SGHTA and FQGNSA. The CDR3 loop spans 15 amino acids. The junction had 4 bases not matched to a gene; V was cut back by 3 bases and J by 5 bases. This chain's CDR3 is CASSFAAGGTGELFF. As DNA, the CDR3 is TGTGCCAGCAGCTTCGCAGCGGGGGGAACCGGGGAGCTGTTTTTT. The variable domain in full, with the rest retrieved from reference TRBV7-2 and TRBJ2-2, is GAGVSQSPSNKVTEKGKDVELRCDPISGHTALYWYRQSLGQGLEFLIYFQGNSAPDKSGLPSDRFSAERTGGSVSTLTIQRTQQEDSAVYLCASSFAAGGTGELFFGEGSRLTVL.

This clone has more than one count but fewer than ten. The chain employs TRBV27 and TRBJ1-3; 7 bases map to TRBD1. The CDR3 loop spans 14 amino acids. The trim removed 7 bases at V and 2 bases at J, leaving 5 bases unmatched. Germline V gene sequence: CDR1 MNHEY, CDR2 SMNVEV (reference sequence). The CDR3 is CASTDRAAGNTIYF. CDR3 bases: TGTGCCAGCACCGACAGGGCCGCTGGAAACACCATATATTTT.